A single sample is the source of the 5 T cell receptor beta chains below, sequenced in a study of CD8 T cells in ankylosing spondylitis. MiXCR, run by TCRdb on the 5' RACE reads, gives a single entry per CDR3 protein. The sample yields 300,000 to 350,000 distinct CDR3 sequences, less than 25% seen once. Source material: blood, either unsorted or a sorted T cell fraction (not recorded which). The receptors stem from a female donor with ankylosing spondylitis or in good health (not recorded which).

In this sample, this clonotype turned up a few times. The chain recombines TRBV7-8 with TRBJ1-5; TRBD1 matches 8 bases. The CDR3 contains 15 residues. Germline V CDR1 and CDR2: SGHVS, FQNEAQ. Losses at the gene ends were 0 bases for V and 7 bases for J; bases not matched to a gene: 5. The CDR3 loop reads CASSLADRVYQPQHF. CDR3 bases: TGTGCCAGCAGCTTAGCGGACAGGGTTTACCAGCCCCAGCATTTT. Combining the CDR3 with reference TRBV7-8 and TRBJ1-5 gives the whole variable domain GAGVSQSPRYKVAKRGQDVALRCDPISGHVSLFWYQQALGQGPEFLTYFQNEAQLDKSGLPSDRFFAERPEGSVSTLKIQRTQQEDSAVYLCASSLADRVYQPQHFGDGTRLSIL.

This chain links TRBV7-2 with TRBJ2-2, with no clear D. Germline loops: CDR1 SGHTA, CDR2 FQGNSA. Trimming shortened V by 10 bases and J by 4 bases, and 16 bases separated the two germline ends. The CDR3 consists of 14 residues. CDR3 region: CATSRLVVTGELFF. CDR3 sequence (DNA): TGTGCCACCTCCCGCCTTGTCGTCACCGGGGAGCTGTTTTTT.

V gene TRBV19 combines with J gene TRBJ2-1, with D possibly matching TRBD2 (6 bases). This CDR3 contains 15 residues. In germline, CDR1 is LNHDA, CDR2 SQIVND (reference sequence). V dropped 6 bases and J dropped 6 bases, with 18 bases sitting between them. The CDR3 loop is CASSSRGEPSNEQFF. The DNA of the CDR3 is TGTGCCAGTAGCTCTCGCGGGGAGCCGTCCAATGAGCAGTTCTTC.

The table lists this clonotype with many counts. This rearrangement joins TRBV10-3 to TRBJ2-1, with D perhaps matching TRBD2 (7 bases). This CDR3 contains 16 residues. CDR1 is ENHRY and CDR2 is SYGVKD in the germline V gene. V was trimmed by 3 bases and J by 4 bases, leaving 16 bases between them. The CDR3 nucleotides read TGTGCCATCAGTGACGGGGGGCGGGAGTTATACAATGAGCAGTTCTTC. This translates into CAISDGGRELYNEQFF.

The chain recombines TRBV20-1 with TRBJ2-7; D remains ambiguous. The CDR3 loop spans 14 amino acids. Germline CDR1 is DFQATT and CDR2 is SNEGSKA (reference sequence). V shed 4 bases and J shed 2 bases, with 15 bases lying between them. The CDR3 loop is CSATNLGRAYEQYF. DNA of the CDR3: TGCAGTGCTACGAACTTAGGACGCGCCTACGAGCAGTACTTC.